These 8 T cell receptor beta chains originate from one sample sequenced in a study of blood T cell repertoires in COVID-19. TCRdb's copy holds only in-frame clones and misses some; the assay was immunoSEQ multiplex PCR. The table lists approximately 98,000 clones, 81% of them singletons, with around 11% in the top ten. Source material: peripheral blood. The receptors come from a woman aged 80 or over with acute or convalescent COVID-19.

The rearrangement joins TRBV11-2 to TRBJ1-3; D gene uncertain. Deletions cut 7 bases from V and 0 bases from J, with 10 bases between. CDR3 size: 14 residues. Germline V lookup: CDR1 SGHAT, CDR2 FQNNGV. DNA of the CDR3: TGTGCCAGCACTCCGCGCGTCTCTGGAAACACCATATATTTT. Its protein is CASTPRVSGNTIYF.

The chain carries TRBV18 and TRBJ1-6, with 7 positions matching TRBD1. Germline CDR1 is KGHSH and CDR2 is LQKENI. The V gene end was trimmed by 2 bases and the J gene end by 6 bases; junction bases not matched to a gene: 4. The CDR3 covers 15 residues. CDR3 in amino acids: CASSPTTGINSPLHF. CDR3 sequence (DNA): TGTGCCAGCTCACCAACGACAGGGATTAATTCACCCCTCCACTTT. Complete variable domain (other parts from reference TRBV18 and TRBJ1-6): NAGVMQNPRHLVRRRGQEARLRCSPMKGHSHVYWYRQLPEEGLKFMVYLQKENIIDESGMPKERFSAEFPKEGPSILRIQQVVRGDSAAYFCASSPTTGINSPLHFGNGTRLTVT.

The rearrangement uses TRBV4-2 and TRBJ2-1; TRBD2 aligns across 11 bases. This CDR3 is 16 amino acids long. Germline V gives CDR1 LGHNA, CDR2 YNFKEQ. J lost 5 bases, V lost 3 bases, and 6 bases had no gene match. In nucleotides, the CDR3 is TGTGCCAGCAGCCACGCAACTAGCGGGAGCCACAATGAGCAGTTCTTC. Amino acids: CASSHATSGSHNEQFF.

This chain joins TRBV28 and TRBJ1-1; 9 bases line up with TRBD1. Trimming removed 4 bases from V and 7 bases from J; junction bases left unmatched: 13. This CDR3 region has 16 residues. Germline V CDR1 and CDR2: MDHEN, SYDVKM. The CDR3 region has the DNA TGTGCCAGCAGTTCTGGGGGAAAGACAGGGGGAGGTGAAGCTTTCTTT. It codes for CASSSGGKTGGGEAFF.

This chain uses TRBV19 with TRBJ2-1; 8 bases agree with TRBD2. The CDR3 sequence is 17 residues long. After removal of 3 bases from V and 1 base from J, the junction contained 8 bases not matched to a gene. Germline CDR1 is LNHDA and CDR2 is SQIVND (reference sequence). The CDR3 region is CASSIIGGAVSYNEQFF. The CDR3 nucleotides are TGTGCCAGTAGTATTATCGGGGGGGCCGTATCCTACAATGAGCAGTTCTTC. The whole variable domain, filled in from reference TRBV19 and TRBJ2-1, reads DGGITQSPKYLFRKEGQNVTLSCEQNLNHDAMYWYRQDPGQGLRLIYYSQIVNDFQKGDIAEGYSVSREKKESFPLTVTSAQKNPTAFYLCASSIIGGAVSYNEQFFGPGTRLTVL.

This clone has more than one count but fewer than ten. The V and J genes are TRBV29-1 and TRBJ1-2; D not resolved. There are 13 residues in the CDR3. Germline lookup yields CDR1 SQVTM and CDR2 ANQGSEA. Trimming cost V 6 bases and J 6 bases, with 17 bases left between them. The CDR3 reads CSVIGRSGNGYTF. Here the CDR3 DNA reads TGCAGCGTGATCGGGAGATCAGGAAATGGCTACACCTTC.

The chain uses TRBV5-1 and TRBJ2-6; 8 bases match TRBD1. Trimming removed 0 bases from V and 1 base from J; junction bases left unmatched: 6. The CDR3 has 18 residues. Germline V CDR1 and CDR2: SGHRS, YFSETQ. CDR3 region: CASSLGTGQRSGANVLTF. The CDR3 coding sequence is TGCGCCAGCAGCTTGGGGACAGGGCAAAGATCTGGGGCCAACGTCCTGACTTTC.

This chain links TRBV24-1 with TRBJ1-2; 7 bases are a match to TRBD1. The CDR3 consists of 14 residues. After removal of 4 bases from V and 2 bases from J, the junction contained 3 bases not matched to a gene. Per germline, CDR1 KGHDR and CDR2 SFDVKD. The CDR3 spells CATSERTGNYGYTF. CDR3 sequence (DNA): TGTGCCACCAGTGAGAGGACAGGCAACTATGGCTACACCTTC.